The 30 T cell receptor beta chains below come from one sample, sequenced in a study of vaccination effects on CD4 cells after COVID-19. Sequenced by immunoSEQ multiplex PCR; TCRdb stores in-frame clones only, minus some. The sample contains just under 75,000 clones, around 79% of which appear only once. ViraFEST used viral peptide pools to expand antigen-specific CD4+ T cells before sequencing. CD4+ T cell isolation took place after 10 days of culture. The healthy vaccine recipients, who had no prior SARS-CoV-2 infection, showed negative nucleocapsid antibodies. Antigens of these TCRs are unknown. This sample comprised CD4+ T cells from PBMCs cultured with HCoV-NL63 spike peptides, obtained before COVID-19 vaccination. Every receptor here comes from a human donor who received a COVID-19 vaccine.

This clone has just one count. V and J are TRBV3-1 (or the pseudogene TRBV3-2) and TRBJ1-5; D is unresolved. Trimming took off 4 bases at V and 0 bases at J, with 4 bases between the two ends. Germline V CDR1 and CDR2: LGHDT, YNNKEL (reference sequence). The CDR3 has 13 residues. In DNA, the CDR3 is TGTGCCAGCAGCCTTGATAGCAATCAGCCCCAGCATTTT. It specifies CASSLDSNQPQHF.

The chain joins TRBV5-1 to TRBJ2-2, with D tentatively TRBD2 (5 bases). The CDR3 totals 13 residues. Germline CDR1 and CDR2: SGHRS and YFSETQ. Trimming left V 2 bases short and J 6 bases short, with 8 bases between. CDR3 protein: CASSFEGSGELFF. The CDR3 region has the DNA TGCGCCAGCAGCTTTGAGGGCTCCGGGGAGCTGTTTTTT.

The rearrangement joins TRBV5-1 to TRBJ2-5, with a tentative D call TRBD1 (6 bases). The CDR3 is 15 residues long. Trimming shortened V by 5 bases and J by 2 bases, and 16 bases separated the two germline ends. CDR1 and CDR2 from the germline V gene are SGHRS and YFSETQ. For the CDR3, the DNA is TGCGCCAGCAGATCCCAGACAGGCCAACAAGAGACCCAGTACTTC. It codes for CASRSQTGQQETQYF. The variable domain in full, with the rest retrieved from reference TRBV5-1 and TRBJ2-5, is KAGVTQTPRYLIKTRGQQVTLSCSPISGHRSVSWYQQTPGQGLQFLFEYFSETQRNKGNFPGRFSGRQFSNSRSEMNVSTLELGDSALYLCASRSQTGQQETQYFGPGTRLLVL.

This clone showed up just a few times. J is TRBJ2-2 and V is TRBV7-2; 9 bases match TRBD1. The CDR3 totals 18 residues. V was pared by 4 bases and J by 5 bases, with 14 bases of the junction left unmatched. The germline gives CDR1 SGHTA, CDR2 FQGNSA. The DNA for the CDR3 is TGTGCCAGCAGCTCTTGGGGACAGGGAATGAGGGTGACCGGGGAGCTGTTTTTT. Residues: CASSSWGQGMRVTGELFF.

The V and J genes are TRBV19 and TRBJ1-2; D may be TRBD1 (5 bases). Germline V CDR1 and CDR2: LNHDA, SQIVND (reference sequence). Deletions cut 7 bases from V and 8 bases from J, with 29 bases between. The CDR3 totals 17 residues. Written as DNA, the CDR3 is TGTGCCAGTAAGAAGGAGAAAACTAGGGAGGGGCGGCGCGGCTACACCTTC. The encoded protein is CASKKEKTREGRRGYTF.

The chain employs TRBV19 and TRBJ2-2, with D unclear. There are 13 residues in the CDR3. The germline gives CDR1 LNHDA, CDR2 SQIVND (reference sequence). V was pared by 6 bases and J by 4 bases, with 9 bases between. The CDR3 DNA is TGTGCCAGTAGCAGGACGGGCACCGGGGAGCTGTTTTTT. It codes for CASSRTGTGELFF.

The chain is built from TRBV6-5 and TRBJ2-3, with unresolved D. The CDR3 has 12 amino acids. Germline-derived CDR1 and CDR2 are MNHEY and SVGAGI. V lost 5 bases, J lost 7 bases, and 10 bases lay in between. CDR3 sequence: CASSRDSYTQYF. The CDR3 nucleotides are TGTGCCAGCAGTCGAGACTCATATACGCAGTATTTT.

V is TRBV5-4 and J is TRBJ1-1; 8 nucleotides align to TRBD1. Germline CDR1 reads SGHNT; CDR2 reads YYREEE (reference sequence). The CDR3 runs to 15 residues. Trimming cost V 4 bases and J 2 bases; bases outside gene matches: 7. CDR3 sequence: CASSSPQGANTEAFF. CDR3 nucleotides: TGTGCCAGCAGCAGCCCGCAGGGGGCCAACACTGAAGCTTTCTTT.

This chain uses TRBV6-1 with TRBJ2-3, with TRBD1 matching over 9 bases. Germline V CDR1 and CDR2: MNHNS, SASEGT. This CDR3 comprises 18 residues. Losses at the gene ends were 0 bases for V and 3 bases for J; bases not matched to a gene: 10. CDR3 sequence reads: CASSEASFGDRGTDTQYF. CDR3 coding DNA: TGTGCCAGCAGTGAAGCGTCCTTCGGAGACAGGGGGACAGATACGCAGTATTTT.

The chain recombines TRBV2 with TRBJ2-7; 8 bases line up with TRBD1. Germline V gene sequence: CDR1 SNHLY, CDR2 FYNNEI. Trimming took 5 bases from V and 4 from J; bases not matched to a gene: 1. The CDR3 consists of 12 residues. CDR3 residues: CASSNRGYEQYV. The CDR3 coding sequence is TGTGCCAGCAGTAACAGGGGGTACGAGCAGTACGTC.

The chain combines TRBV11-2 with TRBJ2-7, with TRBD1 as a possible D gene (7 bases). V was trimmed by 5 bases and J by 0 bases, leaving 17 bases between them. CDR3 size: 16 residues. The V gene's germline CDR1 is SGHAT and CDR2 FQNNGV. The CDR3 bases are TGTGCCAGCAGCACCCTCAGGGGGGCCAGCTCCTACGAGCAGTACGTC. Translated, it gives CASSTLRGASSYEQYV.

This chain joins TRBV19 and TRBJ2-1; no reliable D call. CDR3 length equals 14 residues. The germline V gene encodes CDR1 LNHDA and CDR2 SQIVND (reference sequence). Trimming pared 3 bases from V and 5 bases from J, leaving 11 bases between. The CDR3: CASSIGRFHNEQFF. DNA for the CDR3: TGTGCCAGTAGTATTGGCAGATTTCACAATGAGCAGTTCTTC.

The table lists this clone with a few counts. The chain's CDR3 is CASSSGTIYF. DNA of the CDR3: TGTGCCAGCAGCTCGGGAACCATATATTTT. J is TRBJ1-3 and V is TRBV21-1. TRBV21-1 is tagged as a pseudogene. There are 10 residues in the CDR3.

The J gene is TRBJ2-3, the V gene TRBV5-1; D is unresolved. Deletions cut 0 bases from V and 6 bases from J, with 8 bases between. The CDR3 loop spans 13 amino acids. CDR1 and CDR2 from the germline V gene are SGHRS and YFSETQ. The CDR3 DNA reads TGCGCCAGCAGCTTGGAGGTCTCGGATACGCAGTATTTT. Translating gives CASSLEVSDTQYF. Filled out from reference TRBV5-1 and TRBJ2-3, the complete variable domain reads KAGVTQTPRYLIKTRGQQVTLSCSPISGHRSVSWYQQTPGQGLQFLFEYFSETQRNKGNFPGRFSGRQFSNSRSEMNVSTLELGDSALYLCASSLEVSDTQYFGPGTRLTVL.

The J gene is TRBJ1-3, the V gene TRBV5-1; a weak D match, TRBD1 (5 bases). In germline, CDR1 is SGHRS, CDR2 YFSETQ. The CDR3 is 15 residues long. Trimming removed 2 bases from V and 0 bases from J, with 9 bases in between. The CDR3 reads CASSFAGHSGNTIYF. DNA of the CDR3: TGCGCCAGCAGCTTTGCGGGGCACTCTGGAAACACCATATATTTT.

The chain recombines TRBV19 with TRBJ1-5; TRBD1 might be the D (5 bases). Trimming stripped 5 bases from V and 0 bases from J, with 20 bases between. This CDR3 contains 18 residues. Per germline, CDR1 LNHDA and CDR2 SQIVND (reference sequence). This CDR3 is CASSSPRQSLLSNQPQHF. CDR3 DNA: TGTGCCAGTAGTTCACCCCGACAGTCCCTCCTTAGCAATCAGCCCCAGCATTTT.

This clone was counted only a few times. The DNA for the CDR3 is TGCGCCAGCAGTCGAACGTCGAATAGCAATCAGCCCCAGCATTTT. It specifies CASSRTSNSNQPQHF. The V call is TRBV10-2, the J call TRBJ1-5; D gene unclear. V was cut by 5 bases and J by 0 bases, with 11 bases left in between. The CDR3 spans 15 residues. In germline, CDR1 is WSHSY, CDR2 SAAADI.

The chain combines TRBV18 with TRBJ1-6; D possibly corresponds to TRBD1 (6 bases). Germline V gene data show CDR1 as KGHSH and CDR2 as LQKENI. V was shortened by 6 bases and J by 7 bases, with 16 bases between the two germline ends. The CDR3 consists of 15 residues. DNA of the CDR3: TGTGCCAGCTCGCCTCTACAGGGATTCAATTCACCCCTCCACTTT. Amino acids: CASSPLQGFNSPLHF.

This clone showed up just a few times. This chain joins TRBV29-1 and TRBJ2-1; the D gene is possibly TRBD2 (5 bases). Germline assignment: CDR1 SQVTM and CDR2 ANQGSEA. Trimming took 2 bases from V and 5 from J, leaving 7 bases between them. This CDR3 is 12 amino acids long. The CDR3 here is CSVEPGNNEQFF. In nucleotides, the CDR3 is TGCAGCGTTGAACCGGGGAACAATGAGCAGTTCTTC.

The gene calls are TRBV6-5 and TRBJ1-5; D gene unclear. The CDR3 has 14 residues. CDR1 and CDR2 (germline): MNHEY, SVGAGI. V was clipped by 6 bases and J by 1 base, with 10 bases between them. The DNA for the CDR3 is TGTGCCAGCAGGAGGGCCGCCAGCAATCAGCCCCAGCATTTT. Protein: CASRRAASNQPQHF.

This clone was observed a handful of times. The chain employs TRBV30 and TRBJ1-5; D gene ambiguous. V shed 2 bases and J shed 4 bases, with 6 bases lying between them. The CDR3 totals 12 residues. Germline values: CDR1 GTSNPN, CDR2 SVGIG (reference sequence). CDR3 loop: CAWSSGNQPQHF. The CDR3 DNA reads as TGTGCCTGGAGTAGCGGAAATCAGCCCCAGCATTTT.

This rearrangement joins TRBV19 to TRBJ1-4; no clear D gene. The germline V and J ends were trimmed by 7 bases and 13 bases, with 13 bases remaining between them. CDR3 length: 11 amino acids. CDR1 is LNHDA, CDR2 SQIVND, per germline (reference sequence). The CDR3 DNA reads TGTGCCAGTAATTCCAGGAGGAGACTGTTTTTT. Its translation is CASNSRRRLFF.

The rearrangement links TRBV24-1 to TRBJ2-1; maybe TRBD1 (5 bases). The V gene lost 9 bases and the J gene lost 8 bases, with 13 bases spanning the gap. The CDR3 covers 12 residues. Germline CDR1 is KGHDR and CDR2 is SFDVKD. As DNA, the CDR3 is TGTGCCACCGGCAGGGATCGGTATGAGCAGTTCTTC. Encoded protein: CATGRDRYEQFF.

V and J are TRBV3-1 (or the pseudogene TRBV3-2) and TRBJ2-7, with D possibly matching TRBD1 (5 bases). V was pared by 2 bases and J by 5 bases, with 16 bases between. The CDR3 consists of 15 residues. Germline CDR1 reads LGHDT; CDR2 reads YNNKEL (reference sequence). In nucleotides, the CDR3 is TGTGCCAGCAGCCAATTCTCTCGCAGGGATAACGAGCAGTACGTC. The encoded protein is CASSQFSRRDNEQYV.

This clone has just a few counts. The chain is built from TRBV24-1 and TRBJ2-1; D is tentatively TRBD1 or TRBD2 (5 bases each). Trimming removed 0 bases from V and 5 bases from J, with 10 bases in between. This CDR3 region has 15 residues. Germline V CDR1 and CDR2: KGHDR, SFDVKD. The CDR3 spells CATSDLGDGDNEQFF. The CDR3, as DNA: TGTGCCACCAGTGATTTGGGGGACGGAGACAATGAGCAGTTCTTC.

This clone was seen a handful of times. J is TRBJ2-1 and V is TRBV28; 7 nucleotides line up with TRBD1. The germline V gene has CDR1 MDHEN and CDR2 SYDVKM. This CDR3 region has 15 residues. The V gene end was trimmed by 6 bases and the J gene end by 5 bases; junction bases not matched to a gene: 10. CDR3 in amino acids: CASSKAGTVNNEQFF. CDR3 DNA: TGTGCCAGCAGCAAGGCCGGGACAGTTAACAATGAGCAGTTCTTC.

This clone was observed a single time. Written as DNA, the CDR3 is TGTGCCAGCAGTGAGGCTAACAGCAATCAGCCCCAGCATTTT. Its translation: CASSEANSNQPQHF. The chain employs TRBV2 and TRBJ1-5; D not certain. Germline V lookup: CDR1 SNHLY, CDR2 FYNNEI. V lost 3 bases and J 1 base, leaving 7 bases between the germline ends. CDR3 length equals 14 residues. Supplemented by reference TRBV2 and TRBJ1-5, the full variable domain reads EPEVTQTPSHQVTQMGQEVILRCVPISNHLYFYWYRQILGQKVEFLVSFYNNEISEKSEIFDDQFSVERPDGSNFTLKIRSTKLEDSAMYFCASSEANSNQPQHFGDGTRLSIL.

V is TRBV29-1 and J is TRBJ2-3, with 8 nucleotides matching TRBD2. Germline CDR1 reads SQVTM; CDR2 reads ANQGSEA. V lost 6 bases, J lost 0 bases, and 8 bases stayed unmatched. This CDR3 spans 15 amino acids. The CDR3 sequence is CSVTGGAYSTDTQYF. For the CDR3, the DNA is TGCAGCGTCACGGGGGGGGCTTATAGCACAGATACGCAGTATTTT.

This clone was seen only once. The chain links TRBV6-5 to TRBJ2-5; 9 bases are a match to TRBD2. Germline trimming cut 10 bases from V and 1 base from J; bases unmatched to any gene: 4. Germline lookup yields CDR1 MNHEY and CDR2 SVGAGI. CDR3 size: 13 residues. The CDR3 DNA reads as TGTGCCACTCAACTAGCGGGCCAAGAGACCCAGTACTTC. It is translated as CATQLAGQETQYF.

V is TRBV3-1 (or the pseudogene TRBV3-2) and J is TRBJ1-1; D might be TRBD1 (6 bases). The CDR3 runs to 14 residues. In germline, CDR1 is LGHDT, CDR2 YNNKEL (reference sequence). V lost 4 bases to trimming and J lost 8 bases, with 17 bases between them. The CDR3 DNA reads TGTGCCAGCAGCCGCAGGGGAGGGACGGCAGAAGCTTTCTTT. Translated: CASSRRGGTAEAFF.